The rows below give T cell receptor beta chains drawn from one sample of a study of shared clonotypes between healthy human individuals. Profiling relied on immunoSEQ multiplex PCR, and the TCRdb table lists in-frame clones only, not all of them. This table has 90,000 to 100,000 clones, over 40% appearing once. Sequencing input: PBMCs. The receptors originated from a woman aged 40 to 55 in good health. Some clones in this sample may be carry-over from other donors' samples. Both conserved end residues are part of each CDR3. A D gene is named only where the DNA matches it firmly. Expanded clones are given a class, and other clones once, few, many or no size at all.

j_call v_call clone_size d_call cdr3_length cdr3_aa cdr3_nt
TRBJ1-2 TRBV9 - - 15 CASSVEDGQWGGYTF TGTGCCAGCAGCGTAGAAGATGGACAGTGGGGTGGCTACACCTTC
TRBJ1-4 TRBV7-2 few - 17 CASSSGRGKGTNEKLFF TGTGCCAGCAGCTCGGGACGTGGGAAGGGAACTAATGAAAAACTGTTTTTT
TRBJ2-7 TRBV25-1 medium-sized TRBD1 14 CASRSGTGNYEQYF TGTGCCAGCAGATCCGGGACAGGGAACTACGAGCAGTACTTC
TRBJ1-1 TRBV27 - - 13 CASSLVKDTEAFF TGTGCCAGCAGTCTAGTGAAGGACACTGAAGCTTTCTTT
TRBJ2-7 TRBV29-1 few TRBD2 17 CSARQGDLTSGNYEQYF TGCAGCGCTAGACAGGGGGACTTGACTAGCGGGAACTACGAGCAGTACTTC
TRBJ1-2 TRBV6-5 - TRBD1 13 CATNRGAGHGYTF TGTGCCACAAACAGGGGTGCGGGGCATGGCTACACCTTC
TRBJ1-5 TRBV6-1 few - 17 CASSDPSSGWSNQPQHF TGTGCCAGCAGTGATCCATCATCAGGGTGGAGCAATCAGCCCCAGCATTTT
TRBJ1-2 TRBV5-5 few - 18 CASSLAVRDSSPVNGYTF TGTGCCAGCAGCTTGGCCGTGAGGGACTCCTCTCCCGTGAATGGCTACACCTTC
TRBJ2-5 TRBV11-2 - TRBD2 14 CASSPTGGQETQYF TGTGCCAGCAGCCCCACGGGGGGGCAAGAGACCCAGTACTTC
TRBJ2-1 TRBV30 many - 11 CAWSPLQEQFF TGTGCCTGGAGCCCCCTACAGGAGCAGTTCTTC
TRBJ2-3 TRBV30 - - 14 CAWGSSGPADTQYF TGTGCCTGGGGCTCCTCGGGCCCCGCAGATACGCAGTATTTT
TRBJ1-1 TRBV2 many TRBD1 14 CASIADRQNTEAFF TGTGCCAGCATTGCGGACAGGCAGAACACTGAAGCTTTCTTT
TRBJ2-1 TRBV7-9 many - 12 CASTSGGYEQFF TGTGCCAGCACCTCAGGGGGGTATGAGCAGTTCTTC
TRBJ2-7 TRBV7-9 - - 15 CASSPRDMGAYEQYF TGTGCCAGCAGCCCCCGCGACATGGGTGCCTACGAGCAGTACTTC
TRBJ2-7 TRBV5-1 - TRBD2 16 CASSLGTSYSGREQYF TGCGCCAGCAGCTTGGGGACTAGCTACTCTGGGAGAGAGCAGTACTTC
TRBJ2-6 TRBV7-9 many - 16 CASSPPVYSGANVLTF TGTGCCAGCAGCCCCCCGGTCTACTCTGGGGCCAACGTCCTGACTTTC